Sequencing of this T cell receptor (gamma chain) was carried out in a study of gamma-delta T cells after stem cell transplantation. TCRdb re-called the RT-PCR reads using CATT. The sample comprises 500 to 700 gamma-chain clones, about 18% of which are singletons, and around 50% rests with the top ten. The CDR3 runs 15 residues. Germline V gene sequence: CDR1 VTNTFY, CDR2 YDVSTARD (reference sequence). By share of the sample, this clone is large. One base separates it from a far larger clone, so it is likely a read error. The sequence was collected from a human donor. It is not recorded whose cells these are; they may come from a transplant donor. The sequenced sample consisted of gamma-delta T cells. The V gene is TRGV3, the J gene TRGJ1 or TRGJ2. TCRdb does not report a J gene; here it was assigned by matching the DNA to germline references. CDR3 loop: CAAWDRQRLYYKKLF. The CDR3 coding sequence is TGTGCCGCCTGGGACAGGCAGAGGTTATATTATAAGAAACTCTTT.